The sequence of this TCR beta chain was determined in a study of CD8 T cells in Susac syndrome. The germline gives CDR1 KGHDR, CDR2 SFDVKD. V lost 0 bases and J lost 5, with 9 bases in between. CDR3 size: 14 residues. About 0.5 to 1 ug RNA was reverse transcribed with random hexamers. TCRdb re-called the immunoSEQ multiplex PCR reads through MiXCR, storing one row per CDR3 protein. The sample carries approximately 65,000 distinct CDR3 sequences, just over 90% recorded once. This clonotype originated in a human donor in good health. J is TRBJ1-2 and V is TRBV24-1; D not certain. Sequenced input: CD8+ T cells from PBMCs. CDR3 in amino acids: CATSDLTEPYGYTF. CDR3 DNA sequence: TGTGCCACCAGTGATTTGACAGAGCCGTATGGCTACACCTTC.